Below are 13 T cell receptor beta chains sequenced from a single sample in a study of T cell responses to AZD1222 COVID-19 vaccine. The repertoire was sequenced with immunoSEQ multiplex PCR; TCRdb's copy has only in-frame clones and lacks some. In the table there are more than 150,000 clones, just under 90% of which are singletons. Specimen: peripheral blood, collected on day 0 of AZD1222 vaccination. All receptors derive from an adult in good health.

This clone was seen only once. The rearrangement joins TRBV28 to TRBJ1-5, with 8 bases fitting TRBD1. V shed 5 bases, J shed 0 bases, and the junction held 12 bases outside the gene matches. Germline lookup yields CDR1 MDHEN and CDR2 SYDVKM. The CDR3 covers 18 residues. The CDR3 loop reads CASSRAGTGRDSNQPQHF. CDR3 in DNA: TGTGCCAGCAGTAGAGCAGGGACAGGCCGGGATAGCAATCAGCCCCAGCATTTT.

This clone has just a few counts. This chain links TRBV28 with TRBJ1-2; D not resolved. Trimming took 6 bases from V and 1 from J, leaving 12 bases between them. The CDR3 runs 14 residues. The germline V gene encodes CDR1 MDHEN and CDR2 SYDVKM. The CDR3 DNA reads as TGTGCCAGCAGACCCGTCGGATTTAACTATGGCTACACCTTC. Its translation is CASRPVGFNYGYTF.

The gene calls are TRBV24-1 and TRBJ2-2, with 7 bases lining up with TRBD2. V was clipped by 5 bases and J by 6 bases; unmatched bases: 5. The germline CDR1 and CDR2 sequences are KGHDR and SFDVKD. CDR3 length: 14 amino acids. This CDR3 is CATSAGGGSGELFF. CDR3 sequence (DNA): TGTGCCACCAGTGCGGGAGGCGGGTCCGGGGAGCTGTTTTTT.

The chain links TRBV18 to TRBJ2-1; tentatively, D is TRBD2 (5 bases). CDR1 KGHSH and CDR2 LQKENI come from the germline V gene. The V end was cut by 4 bases, the J end by 10 bases, with 17 bases between. The length of the CDR3 is 14 residues. CDR3 amino acids: CASSRANGLLEQFF. DNA of the CDR3: TGTGCCAGCTCACGAGCGAATGGACTCCTCGAGCAGTTCTTC.

This sequence joins TRBV28 and TRBJ1-6; D is unresolved. From germline, CDR1 is MDHEN and CDR2 SYDVKM. There are 17 residues in the CDR3. V was shortened by 5 bases and J by 0 bases, with 14 bases between the two germline ends. The CDR3 nucleotides are TGTGCCAGCAGTCTGACACCGGCGAGCTCCTATAATTCACCCCTCCACTTT. This gives the protein CASSLTPASSYNSPLHF.

The chain joins TRBV5-1 to TRBJ1-5; D remains ambiguous. The CDR3 has 16 amino acids. The ends were cut back, 0 bases at V and 1 base at J, with 11 bases in the middle. Per germline, CDR1 SGHRS and CDR2 YFSETQ. CDR3 in amino acids: CASSLGGVASNQPQHF. CDR3 sequence (DNA): TGCGCCAGCAGCTTGGGGGGAGTAGCGAGCAATCAGCCCCAGCATTTT.

The chain has TRBV7-6 and TRBJ2-3, with 14 nucleotides matching TRBD2. The CDR3 is 15 amino acids. Trimming at V came to 4 bases and at J to 10 bases, leaving 7 bases not matched to a gene. Germline V gives CDR1 SGHVS, CDR2 FNYEAQ. The CDR3 is CASSSGTSGSMAQYF. DNA for the CDR3: TGTGCCAGCAGCTCCGGGACTAGCGGGAGTATGGCGCAGTATTTT.

The chain combines TRBV29-1 with TRBJ1-1; D possibly corresponds to TRBD1 (6 bases). The CDR3 is 13 amino acids. V was clipped by 7 bases and J by 5 bases, with 17 bases between them. Per germline, CDR1 SQVTM and CDR2 ANQGSEA. The CDR3 DNA follows: TGCAGCGCTGACACCGGGGGCTCAACTGAAGCTTTCTTT. Its translation is CSADTGGSTEAFF.

This clone was recorded only once. The sample carries other DNA sequences with the same CDR3. This chain joins TRBV30 and TRBJ1-5; D gene uncertain. V lost 5 bases to trimming and J lost 2 bases, with 10 bases between them. Per germline, CDR1 GTSNPN and CDR2 SVGIG (reference sequence). The CDR3 length is 13 residues. This CDR3 reads CAWSGQGNQPQHF. The CDR3 DNA reads as TGTGCCTGGTCGGGTCAGGGCAATCAGCCCCAGCATTTT.

The count of this clone is one. This chain links TRBV19 with TRBJ2-7; D is undetermined. Germline V gives CDR1 LNHDA, CDR2 SQIVND (reference sequence). The CDR3 is 14 amino acids. Trimming shortened V by 7 bases and J by 1 base, and 14 bases separated the two germline ends. The CDR3 bases are TGTGCCAGTACCAGAACGCCAGAGTCCTACGAGCAGTACTTC. Encoded protein: CASTRTPESYEQYF.

The chain couples TRBV5-1 to TRBJ2-1; 7 positions match TRBD1. The CDR3 spans 15 residues. Germline V gene lookup returns CDR1 SGHRS and CDR2 YFSETQ. The V gene end was trimmed by 4 bases and the J gene end by 1 base; junction bases not matched to a gene: 5. As DNA, the CDR3 is TGCGCCAGCAGCAGAGGGACAGAGTCCTACAATGAGCAGTTCTTC. Protein: CASSRGTESYNEQFF.

The chain uses TRBV6-5 and TRBJ1-2; D gene unclear. Trimming left V 6 bases short and J 1 base short, with 6 bases between. CDR1 MNHEY and CDR2 SVGAGI come from the germline V gene. This CDR3 has 12 amino acids. The CDR3 loop reads CASSGSNYGYTF. CDR3 DNA: TGTGCCAGCAGCGGGAGTAACTATGGCTACACCTTC.

The chain recombines TRBV7-2 with TRBJ2-7; 8 nucleotides agree with TRBD1. V lost 5 bases, J lost 0 bases, and 3 bases stayed unmatched. Per germline, CDR1 SGHTA and CDR2 FQGNSA. This CDR3 has 14 residues. CDR3 loop: CASSVQGVSYEQYF. DNA for the CDR3: TGTGCCAGCAGCGTACAGGGGGTCTCCTACGAGCAGTACTTC.